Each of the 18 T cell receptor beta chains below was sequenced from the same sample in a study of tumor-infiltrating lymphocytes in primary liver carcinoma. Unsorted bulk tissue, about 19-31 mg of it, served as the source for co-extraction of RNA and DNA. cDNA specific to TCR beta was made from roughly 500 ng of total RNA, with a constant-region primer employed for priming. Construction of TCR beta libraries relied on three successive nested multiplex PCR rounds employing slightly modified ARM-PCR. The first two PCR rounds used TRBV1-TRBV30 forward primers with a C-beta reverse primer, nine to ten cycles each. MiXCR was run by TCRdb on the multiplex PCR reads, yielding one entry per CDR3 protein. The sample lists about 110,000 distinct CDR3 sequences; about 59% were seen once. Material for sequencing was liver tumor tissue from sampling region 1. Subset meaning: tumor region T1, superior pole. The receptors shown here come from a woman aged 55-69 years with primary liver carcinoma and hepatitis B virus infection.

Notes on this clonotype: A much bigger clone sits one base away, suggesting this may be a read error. The CDR3, as DNA: TGTGCCAGCGGGGACTCCTACAATGGGCAGTTCTTC. It yields the protein CASGDSYNGQFF. The chain uses TRBV6-2 or TRBV6-3 and TRBJ2-1; D may be TRBD2 (6 bases). The CDR3 loop spans 12 amino acids. CDR1 is MNHEY and CDR2 is SVGEGT in the germline V gene.

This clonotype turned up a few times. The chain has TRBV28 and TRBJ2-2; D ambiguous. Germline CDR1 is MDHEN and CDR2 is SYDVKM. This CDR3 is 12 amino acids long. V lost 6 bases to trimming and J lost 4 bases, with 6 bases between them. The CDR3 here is CASRWGTGELFF. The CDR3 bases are TGTGCCAGCAGATGGGGCACCGGGGAGCTGTTTTTT.

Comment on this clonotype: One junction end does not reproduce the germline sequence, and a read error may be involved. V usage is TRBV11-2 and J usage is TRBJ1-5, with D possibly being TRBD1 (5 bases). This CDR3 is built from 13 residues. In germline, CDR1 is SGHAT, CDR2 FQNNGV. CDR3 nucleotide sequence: TGTGTCAGCAGCTTAGAGGGGAATCAGCCCCAGCATTTT. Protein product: CVSSLEGNQPQHF.

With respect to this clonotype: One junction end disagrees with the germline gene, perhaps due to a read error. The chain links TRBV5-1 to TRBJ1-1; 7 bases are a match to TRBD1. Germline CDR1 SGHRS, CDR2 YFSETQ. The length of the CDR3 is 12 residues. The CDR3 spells CVSSTGQDEAFF. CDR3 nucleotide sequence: TGCGTCAGCAGCACCGGACAGGACGAAGCTTTCTTT.

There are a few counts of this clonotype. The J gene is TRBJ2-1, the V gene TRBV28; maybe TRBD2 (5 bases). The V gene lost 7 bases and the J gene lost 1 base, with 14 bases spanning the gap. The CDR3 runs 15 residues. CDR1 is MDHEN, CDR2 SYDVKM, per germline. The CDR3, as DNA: TGTGCCAGCAATGGGGAGCTGGGGTCCTACAATGAGCAGTTCTTC. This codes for CASNGELGSYNEQFF.

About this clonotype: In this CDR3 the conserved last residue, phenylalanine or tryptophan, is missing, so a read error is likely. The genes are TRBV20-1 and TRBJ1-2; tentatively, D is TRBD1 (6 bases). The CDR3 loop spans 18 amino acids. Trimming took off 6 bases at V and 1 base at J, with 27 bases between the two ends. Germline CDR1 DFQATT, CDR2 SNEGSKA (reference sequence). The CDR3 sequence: CSAKKLGGGRNFNYGYTL. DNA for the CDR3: TGCAGTGCCAAAAAATTAGGGGGAGGTCGGAACTTTAACTATGGCTACACCTTA.

The chain's CDR3 is CASSPWGTTDTQYF. CDR3 bases: TGTGCCAGCAGTCCATGGGGGACGACAGATACGCAGTATTTT. V and J are TRBV28 and TRBJ2-3, with D tentatively TRBD1 or TRBD2 (5 bases each). The CDR3 has 14 residues. The V end lost 5 bases, the J end lost 3 bases, and 12 bases lay between the germline ends. CDR1 is MDHEN and CDR2 is SYDVKM in the germline V gene.

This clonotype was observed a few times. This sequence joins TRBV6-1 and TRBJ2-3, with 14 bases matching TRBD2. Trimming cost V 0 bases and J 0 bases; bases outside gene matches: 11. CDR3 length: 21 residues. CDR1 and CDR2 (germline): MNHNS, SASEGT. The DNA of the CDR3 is TGTGCCAGCAGTGAAGCGGTGATAGGACTAGCGGGAGGCACTAGCACAGATACGCAGTATTTT. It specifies CASSEAVIGLAGGTSTDTQYF.

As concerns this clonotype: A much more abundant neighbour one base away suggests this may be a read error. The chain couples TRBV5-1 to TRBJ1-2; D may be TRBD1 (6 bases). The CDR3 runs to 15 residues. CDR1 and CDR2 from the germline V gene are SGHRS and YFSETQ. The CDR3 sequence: CAGSLGDTLGYGYTF. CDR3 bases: TGCGCCGGCAGCTTGGGGGACACCCTCGGGTATGGCTACACCTTC.

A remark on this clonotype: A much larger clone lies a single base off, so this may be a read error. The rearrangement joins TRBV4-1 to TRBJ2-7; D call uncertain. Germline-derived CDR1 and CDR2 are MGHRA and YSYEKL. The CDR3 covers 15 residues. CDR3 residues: CACSQDSSSVYEQYF. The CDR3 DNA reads TGCGCCTGCAGCCAAGATTCGTCCTCCGTTTACGAGCAGTACTTC.

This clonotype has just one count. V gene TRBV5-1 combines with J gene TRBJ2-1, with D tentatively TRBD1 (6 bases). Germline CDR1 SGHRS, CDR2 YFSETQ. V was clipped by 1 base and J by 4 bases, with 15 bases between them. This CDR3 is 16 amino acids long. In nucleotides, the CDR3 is TGCGCCAGCAGCTTGACGGGCAGGGGAATTTACAATGAGCAGTTCTTC. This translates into CASSLTGRGIYNEQFF.

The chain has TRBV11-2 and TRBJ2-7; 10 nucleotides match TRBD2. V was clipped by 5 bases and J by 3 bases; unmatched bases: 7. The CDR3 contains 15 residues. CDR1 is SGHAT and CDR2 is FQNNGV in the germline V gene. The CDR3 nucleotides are TGTGCCAGCAGCCGTACCGGACTAGCGGTCTACGAGCAGTACTTC. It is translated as CASSRTGLAVYEQYF.

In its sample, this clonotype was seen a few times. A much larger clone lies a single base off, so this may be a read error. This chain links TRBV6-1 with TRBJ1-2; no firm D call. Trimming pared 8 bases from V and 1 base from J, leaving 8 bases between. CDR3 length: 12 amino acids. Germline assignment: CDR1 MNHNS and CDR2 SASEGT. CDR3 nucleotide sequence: TGTGCCAGCGGGAGGCTTAACTATGGCTACACCTTC. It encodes CASGRLNYGYTF.

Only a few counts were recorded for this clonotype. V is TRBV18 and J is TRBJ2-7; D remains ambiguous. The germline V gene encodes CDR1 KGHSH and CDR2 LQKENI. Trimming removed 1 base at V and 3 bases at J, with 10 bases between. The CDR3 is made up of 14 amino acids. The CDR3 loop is CASSPLSDGYEQYF. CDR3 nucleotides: TGTGCCAGCTCACCACTATCCGACGGCTACGAGCAGTACTTC.

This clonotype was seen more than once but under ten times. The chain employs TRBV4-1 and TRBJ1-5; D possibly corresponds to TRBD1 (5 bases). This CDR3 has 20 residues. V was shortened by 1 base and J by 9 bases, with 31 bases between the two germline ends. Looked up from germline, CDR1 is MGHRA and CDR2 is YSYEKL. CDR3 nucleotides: TGCGCCAGCAGCCAAGGAGGGGTGGCGGGGAGACGCCTAAATTTAATGCCCCAGCATTTT. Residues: CASSQGGVAGRRLNLMPQHF.

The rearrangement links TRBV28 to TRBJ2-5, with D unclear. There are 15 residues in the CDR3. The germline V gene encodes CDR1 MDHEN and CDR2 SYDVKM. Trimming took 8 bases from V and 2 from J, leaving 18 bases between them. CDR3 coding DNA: TGTGCCAGCGAAAAAAACGGGTTCCTTCAAGAGACCCAGTACTTC. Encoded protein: CASEKNGFLQETQYF. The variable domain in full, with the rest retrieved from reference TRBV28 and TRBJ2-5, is DVKVTQSSRYLVKRTGEKVFLECVQDMDHENMFWYRQDPGLGLRLIYFSYDVKMKEKGDIPEGYSVSREKKERFSLILESASTNQTSMYLCASEKNGFLQETQYFGPGTRLLVL.

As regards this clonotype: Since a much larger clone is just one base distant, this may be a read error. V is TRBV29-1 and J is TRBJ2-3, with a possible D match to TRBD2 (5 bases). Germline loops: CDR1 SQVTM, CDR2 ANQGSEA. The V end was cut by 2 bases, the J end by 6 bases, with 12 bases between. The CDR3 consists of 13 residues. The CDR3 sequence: CSVERGGCDTQYF. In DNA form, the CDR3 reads TGCAGCGTTGAACGTGGCGGGTGTGATACGCAGTATTTT.

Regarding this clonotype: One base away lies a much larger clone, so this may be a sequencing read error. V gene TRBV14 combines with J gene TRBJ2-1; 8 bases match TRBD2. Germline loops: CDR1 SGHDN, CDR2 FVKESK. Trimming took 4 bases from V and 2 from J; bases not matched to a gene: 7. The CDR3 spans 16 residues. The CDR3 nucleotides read TGTGCCAGCAGCCTGGGACTAGTTACTCCCTACAATGAGCAGTTCTTC. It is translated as CASSLGLVTPYNEQFF.